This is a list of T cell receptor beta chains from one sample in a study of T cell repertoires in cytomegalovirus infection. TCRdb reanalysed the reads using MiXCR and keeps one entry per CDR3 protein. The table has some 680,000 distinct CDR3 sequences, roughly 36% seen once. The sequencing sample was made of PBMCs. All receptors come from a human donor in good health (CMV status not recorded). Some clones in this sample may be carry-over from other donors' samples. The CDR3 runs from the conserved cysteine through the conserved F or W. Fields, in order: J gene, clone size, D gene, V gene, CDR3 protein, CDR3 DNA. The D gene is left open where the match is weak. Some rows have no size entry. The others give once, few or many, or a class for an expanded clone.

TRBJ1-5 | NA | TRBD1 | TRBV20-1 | CSAGQGDQPQHF | TGCAGTGCTGGACAGGGGGACCAGCCCCAGCATTTT
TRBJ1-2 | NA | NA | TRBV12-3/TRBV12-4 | CASSFGLNYVFTF | TGTGCCAGCAGTTTTGGGCTTAACTATGTCTTCACCTTC
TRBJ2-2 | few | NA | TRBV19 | CASSPFIAGTGELFF | TGTGCCAGTAGCCCCTTCATAGCAGGCACCGGGGAGCTGTTTTTT
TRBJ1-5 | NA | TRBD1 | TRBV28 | CASSVGQGASNQPQHF | TGTGCCAGCAGCGTAGGACAGGGGGCGAGCAATCAGCCCCAGCATTTT
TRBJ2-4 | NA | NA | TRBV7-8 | CASILAIKRTRQNSQYF | TGTGCCAGCATCTTAGCAATTAAACGGACCCGCCAAAACAGTCAGTACTTC
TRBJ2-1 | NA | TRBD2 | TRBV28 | CASSTSGLAETTKQFF | TGTGCCAGCAGTACTTCCGGACTAGCGGAAACTACAAAGCAGTTCTTC
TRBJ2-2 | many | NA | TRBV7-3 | CASSLSGAGELFF | TGTGCCAGCAGCCTCTCTGGGGCCGGGGAGCTGTTTTTT
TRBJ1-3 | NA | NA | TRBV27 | CASSLYQGTGNTIYF | TGTGCCAGCAGTTTATACCAGGGGACTGGAAACACCATATATTTT
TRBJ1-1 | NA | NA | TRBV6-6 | CASSYGRPGAFF | TGTGCCAGCAGTTACGGAAGGCCCGGAGCTTTCTTT
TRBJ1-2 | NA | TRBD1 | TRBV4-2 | CASSPHGQGVNYGYTF | TGTGCCAGCAGCCCACACGGACAGGGCGTTAACTATGGCTACACCTTC
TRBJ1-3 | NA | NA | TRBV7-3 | CASRTDGDSGNTIYF | TGTGCCAGCAGGACAGACGGCGACTCTGGAAACACCATATATTTT
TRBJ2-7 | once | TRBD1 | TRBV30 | CAWSEDRDSYEQYF | TGTGCCTGGAGTGAGGACAGGGACTCCTACGAGCAGTACTTC
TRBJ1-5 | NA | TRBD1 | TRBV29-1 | CSVAAGGNQPQPF | TGCAGCGTTGCGGCAGGGGGCAATCAGCCCCAGCCTTTT
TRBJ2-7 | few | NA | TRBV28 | CASSLSGPAAYEQYF | TGTGCCAGCAGTTTATCGGGACCGGCTGCCTACGAGCAGTACTTC
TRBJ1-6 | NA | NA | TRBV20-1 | CGASRTGNSPLHF | TGCGGTGCTAGTAGGACGGGGAATTCACCCCTCCACTTT
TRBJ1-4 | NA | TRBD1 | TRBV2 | CAATGGPSLNEKLFF | TGTGCCGCGACAGGGGGTCCCTCTCTTAATGAAAAACTGTTTTTT
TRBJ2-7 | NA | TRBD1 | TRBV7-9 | CASSTRQGASYEQYF | TGTGCCAGCAGCACCCGACAGGGGGCTTCCTACGAGCAGTACTTC
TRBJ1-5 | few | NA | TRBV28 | CASSETLGQPQHF | TGTGCCAGCAGTGAGACATTAGGCCAGCCCCAGCATTTT
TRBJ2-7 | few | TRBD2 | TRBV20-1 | CSARGTSGTYEQYF | TGCAGTGCTCGGGGGACTAGCGGGACCTACGAGCAGTACTTC
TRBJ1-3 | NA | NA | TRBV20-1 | CSARMTRGGRGNTIYF | TGCAGTGCTAGGATGACTAGGGGGGGTCGGGGAAACACCATATATTTT
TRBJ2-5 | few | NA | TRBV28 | CASSFEAADRETQYF | TGTGCCAGCAGTTTTGAGGCCGCCGACCGGGAGACCCAGTACTTC
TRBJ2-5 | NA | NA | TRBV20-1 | CSARRHAGVLETQYF | TGCAGTGCTAGGCGCCATGCCGGGGTTTTAGAGACCCAGTACTTC
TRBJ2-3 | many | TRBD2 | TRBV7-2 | CASSLKRTSGTTDTQYF | TGTGCCAGCAGCCTGAAACGGACTAGCGGGACCACAGATACGCAGTATTTT
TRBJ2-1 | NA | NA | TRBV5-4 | CASSTPDGRNNEQFF | TGTGCCAGCAGCACCCCCGACGGGAGAAACAATGAGCAGTTCTTC
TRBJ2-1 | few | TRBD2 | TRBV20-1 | CSAKGTSKHEQFF | TGCAGTGCGAAAGGGACTAGCAAACATGAGCAGTTCTTC
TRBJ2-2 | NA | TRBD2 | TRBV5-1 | CASSPLSGTSNTGELFF | TGCGCCAGCAGCCCTCTAAGCGGGACGTCGAACACCGGGGAGCTGTTTTTT
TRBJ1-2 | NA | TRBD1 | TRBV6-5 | CASSYSIQGAPYGYTF | TGTGCCAGCAGTTACTCGATTCAGGGGGCACCCTATGGCTACACCTTC
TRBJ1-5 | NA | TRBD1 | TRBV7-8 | CASSLGQGSNHPQHF | TGTGCCAGCAGCTTAGGACAGGGTTCCAATCACCCCCAGCATTTT
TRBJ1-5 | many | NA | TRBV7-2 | CASSYPSQPQHF | TGTGCCAGCAGTTACCCTTCTCAGCCCCAGCATTTT
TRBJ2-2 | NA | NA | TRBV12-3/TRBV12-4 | CASSLVPGLHASTGELFF | TGTGCCAGCAGTTTAGTGCCGGGACTTCACGCCTCCACCGGGGAGCTGTTTTTT
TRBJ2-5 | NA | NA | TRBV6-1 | CAHSMGETQYF | TGTGCCCACTCGATGGGAGAGACCCAGTACTTC
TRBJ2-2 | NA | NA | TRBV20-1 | CSASISGSYTGELFF | TGCAGTGCTAGCATTTCGGGCTCCTACACCGGGGAGCTGTTTTTT
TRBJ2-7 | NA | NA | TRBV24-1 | CATSEPSGDEQYF | TGTGCCACCAGTGAACCGTCAGGGGACGAGCAGTACTTC
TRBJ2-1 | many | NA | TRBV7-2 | CASSFLSSQFF | TGTGCCAGCAGCTTCTTATCCTCGCAGTTCTTC
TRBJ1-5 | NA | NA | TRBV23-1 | CASSPVEARRTRYSNQPQHF | TGCGCCAGCAGTCCCGTTGAGGCTCGGCGAACCCGCTATAGCAATCAGCCCCAGCATTTT
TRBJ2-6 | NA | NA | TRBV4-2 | CASSQTQSGANVLTF | TGTGCCAGCAGCCAAACACAGTCTGGGGCCAACGTCCTGACTTTC
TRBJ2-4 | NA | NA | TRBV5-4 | CASSQTGLDIQYF | TGTGCCAGCAGCCAAACAGGGTTGGACATTCAGTACTTC
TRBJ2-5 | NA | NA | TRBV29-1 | CSVDRQVQETQYF | TGCAGCGTTGACCGACAGGTCCAAGAGACCCAGTACTTC
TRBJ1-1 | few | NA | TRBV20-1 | CSASGVVNTEAFF | TGCAGTGCCAGCGGGGTGGTGAACACTGAAGCTTTCTTT